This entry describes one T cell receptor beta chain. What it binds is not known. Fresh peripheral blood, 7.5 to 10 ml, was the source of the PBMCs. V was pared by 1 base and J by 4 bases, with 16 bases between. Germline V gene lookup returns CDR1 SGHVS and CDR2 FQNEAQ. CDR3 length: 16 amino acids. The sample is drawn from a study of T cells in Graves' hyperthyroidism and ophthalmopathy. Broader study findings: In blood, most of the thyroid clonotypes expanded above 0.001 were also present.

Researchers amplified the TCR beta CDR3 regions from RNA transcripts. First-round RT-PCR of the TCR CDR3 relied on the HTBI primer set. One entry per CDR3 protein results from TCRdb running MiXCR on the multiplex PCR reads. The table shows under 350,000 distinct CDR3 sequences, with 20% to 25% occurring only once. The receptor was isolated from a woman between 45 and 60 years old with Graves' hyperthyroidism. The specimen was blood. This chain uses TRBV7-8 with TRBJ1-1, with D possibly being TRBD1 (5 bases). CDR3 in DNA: TGTGCCAGCAGCTTAGGGGGGGGGGAGGGGAGCACTGAAGCTTTCTTT. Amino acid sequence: CASSLGGGEGSTEAFF.